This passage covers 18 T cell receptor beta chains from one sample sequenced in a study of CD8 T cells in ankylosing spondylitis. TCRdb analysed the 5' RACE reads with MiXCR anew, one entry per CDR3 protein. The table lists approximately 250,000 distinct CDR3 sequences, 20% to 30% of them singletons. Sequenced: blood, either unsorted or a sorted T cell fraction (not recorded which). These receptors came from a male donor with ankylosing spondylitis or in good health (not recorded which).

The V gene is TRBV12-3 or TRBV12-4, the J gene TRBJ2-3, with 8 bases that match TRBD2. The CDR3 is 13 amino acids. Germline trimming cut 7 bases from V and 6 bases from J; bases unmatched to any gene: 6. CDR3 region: CASNWGLEDTQYF. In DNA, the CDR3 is TGTGCCAGCAATTGGGGACTAGAGGATACGCAGTATTTT.

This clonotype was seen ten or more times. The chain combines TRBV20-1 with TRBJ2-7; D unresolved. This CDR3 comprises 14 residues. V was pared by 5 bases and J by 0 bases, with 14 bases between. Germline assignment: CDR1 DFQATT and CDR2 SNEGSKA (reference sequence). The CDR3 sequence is CSALRSISSYEQYF. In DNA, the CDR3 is TGCAGTGCTCTAAGGTCAATAAGCTCCTACGAGCAGTACTTC.

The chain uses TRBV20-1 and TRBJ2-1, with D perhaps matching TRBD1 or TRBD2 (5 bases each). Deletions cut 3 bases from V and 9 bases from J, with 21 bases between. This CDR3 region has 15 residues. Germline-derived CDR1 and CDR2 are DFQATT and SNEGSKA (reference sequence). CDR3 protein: CSASPGTEVRGEQFF. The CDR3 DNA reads TGCAGTGCTAGCCCCGGGACCGAGGTTAGGGGTGAGCAGTTCTTC.

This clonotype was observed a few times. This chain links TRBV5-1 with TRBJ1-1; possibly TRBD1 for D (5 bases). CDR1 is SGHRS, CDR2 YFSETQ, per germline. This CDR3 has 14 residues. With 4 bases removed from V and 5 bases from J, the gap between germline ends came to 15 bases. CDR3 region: CASSRGTILTEAFF. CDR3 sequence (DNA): TGCGCCAGCAGCCGCGGGACCATCCTTACTGAAGCTTTCTTT. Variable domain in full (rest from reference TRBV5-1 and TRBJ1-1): KAGVTQTPRYLIKTRGQQVTLSCSPISGHRSVSWYQQTPGQGLQFLFEYFSETQRNKGNFPGRFSGRQFSNSRSEMNVSTLELGDSALYLCASSRGTILTEAFFGQGTRLTVV.

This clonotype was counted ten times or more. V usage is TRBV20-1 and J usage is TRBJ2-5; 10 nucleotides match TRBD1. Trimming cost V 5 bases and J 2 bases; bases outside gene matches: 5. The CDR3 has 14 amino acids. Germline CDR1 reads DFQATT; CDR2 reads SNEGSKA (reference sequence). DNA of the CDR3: TGCAGTGCTCCGACAGGGGGCGGGCAAGAGACCCAGTACTTC. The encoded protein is CSAPTGGGQETQYF.

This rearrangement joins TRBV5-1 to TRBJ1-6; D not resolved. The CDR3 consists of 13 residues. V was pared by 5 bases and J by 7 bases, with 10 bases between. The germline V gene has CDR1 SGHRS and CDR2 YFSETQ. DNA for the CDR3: TGCGCCAGCAGTGAGGGTCAAAATTCACCCCTCCACTTT. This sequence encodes CASSEGQNSPLHF.

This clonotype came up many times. Here the CDR3 DNA reads TGTGCCAGCAGTCTGTCGTCCCTGGAGGAGACCCAGTACTTC. Its protein is CASSLSSLEETQYF. The gene calls are TRBV12-3 or TRBV12-4 and TRBJ2-5; D is undetermined. There are 14 residues in the CDR3. V was clipped by 5 bases and J by 5 bases, with 15 bases between them.

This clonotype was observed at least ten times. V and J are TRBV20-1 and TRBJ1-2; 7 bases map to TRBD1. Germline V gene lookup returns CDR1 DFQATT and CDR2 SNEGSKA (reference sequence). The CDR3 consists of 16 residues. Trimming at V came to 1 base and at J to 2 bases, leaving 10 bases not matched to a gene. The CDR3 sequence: CSARALITQGNYGYTF. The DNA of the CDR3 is TGCAGTGCTAGAGCCCTCATAACACAGGGGAACTATGGCTACACCTTC.

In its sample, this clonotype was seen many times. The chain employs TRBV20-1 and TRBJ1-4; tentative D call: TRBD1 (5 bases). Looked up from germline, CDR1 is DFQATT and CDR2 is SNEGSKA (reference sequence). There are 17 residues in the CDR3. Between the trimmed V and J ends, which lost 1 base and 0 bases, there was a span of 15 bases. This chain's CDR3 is CSARGGARVATNEKLFF. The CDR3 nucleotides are TGCAGTGCTAGAGGAGGGGCGAGGGTTGCAACTAATGAAAAACTGTTTTTT.

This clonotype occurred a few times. The CDR3 is CASSYSKGPYEQYF. DNA for the CDR3: TGTGCCAGCAGTTACTCGAAGGGCCCCTACGAGCAGTACTTC. The V gene is TRBV6-5, the J gene TRBJ2-7; no clear D gene. Trimming stripped 0 bases from V and 2 bases from J, with 8 bases between. Looked up from germline, CDR1 is MNHEY and CDR2 is SVGAGI. The CDR3 sequence is 14 residues long.

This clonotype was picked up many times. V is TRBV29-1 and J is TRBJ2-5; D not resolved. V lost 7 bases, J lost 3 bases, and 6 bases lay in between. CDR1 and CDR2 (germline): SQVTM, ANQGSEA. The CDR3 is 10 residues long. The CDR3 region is CSGQKETQYF. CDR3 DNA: TGCAGCGGCCAAAAAGAGACCCAGTACTTC.

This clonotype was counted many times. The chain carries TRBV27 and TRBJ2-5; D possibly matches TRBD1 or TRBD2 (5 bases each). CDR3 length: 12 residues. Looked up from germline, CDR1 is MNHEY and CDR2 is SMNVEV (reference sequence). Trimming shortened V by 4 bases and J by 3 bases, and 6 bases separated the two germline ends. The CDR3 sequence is CASSWGKETQYF. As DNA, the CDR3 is TGTGCCAGCAGTTGGGGGAAAGAGACCCAGTACTTC.

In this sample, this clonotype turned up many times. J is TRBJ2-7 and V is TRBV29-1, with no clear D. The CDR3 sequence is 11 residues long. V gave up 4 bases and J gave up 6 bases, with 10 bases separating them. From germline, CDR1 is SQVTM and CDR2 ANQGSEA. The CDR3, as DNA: TGCAGCGTTGGAAACCCAGGCGAGCAGTACTTC. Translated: CSVGNPGEQYF.

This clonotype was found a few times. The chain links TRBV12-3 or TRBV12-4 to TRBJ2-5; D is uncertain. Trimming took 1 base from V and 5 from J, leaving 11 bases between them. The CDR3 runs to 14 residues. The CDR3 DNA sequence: TGTGCCAGCAGTTTAGGCGGAATCGGGGAGACCCAGTACTTC. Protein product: CASSLGGIGETQYF.

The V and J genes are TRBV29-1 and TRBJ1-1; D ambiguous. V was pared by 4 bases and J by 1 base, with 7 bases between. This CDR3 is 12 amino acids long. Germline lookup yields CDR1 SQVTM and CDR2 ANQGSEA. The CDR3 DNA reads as TGCAGCGTTGGATGGGAGAACACTGAAGCTTTCTTT. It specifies CSVGWENTEAFF. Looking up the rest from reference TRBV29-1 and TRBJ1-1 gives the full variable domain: SAVISQKPSRDICQRGTSLTIQCQVDSQVTMMFWYRQQPGQSLTLIATANQGSEATYESGFVIDKFPISRPNLTFSTLTVSNMSPEDSSIYLCSVGWENTEAFFGQGTRLTVV.

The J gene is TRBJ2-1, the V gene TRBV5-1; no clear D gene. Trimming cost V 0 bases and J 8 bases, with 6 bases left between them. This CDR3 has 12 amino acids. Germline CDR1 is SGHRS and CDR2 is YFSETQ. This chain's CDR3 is CASSLGADEQFF. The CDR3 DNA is TGCGCCAGCAGCTTGGGGGCGGATGAGCAGTTCTTC. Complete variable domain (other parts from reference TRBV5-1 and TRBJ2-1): KAGVTQTPRYLIKTRGQQVTLSCSPISGHRSVSWYQQTPGQGLQFLFEYFSETQRNKGNFPGRFSGRQFSNSRSEMNVSTLELGDSALYLCASSLGADEQFFGPGTRLTVL.

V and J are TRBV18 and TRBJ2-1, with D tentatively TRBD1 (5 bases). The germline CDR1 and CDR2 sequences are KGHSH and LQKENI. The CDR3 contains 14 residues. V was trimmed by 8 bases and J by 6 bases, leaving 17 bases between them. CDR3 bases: TGTGCCAGCCAAAGTCGGGTGGGGCGCAATGAGCAGTTCTTC. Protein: CASQSRVGRNEQFF.

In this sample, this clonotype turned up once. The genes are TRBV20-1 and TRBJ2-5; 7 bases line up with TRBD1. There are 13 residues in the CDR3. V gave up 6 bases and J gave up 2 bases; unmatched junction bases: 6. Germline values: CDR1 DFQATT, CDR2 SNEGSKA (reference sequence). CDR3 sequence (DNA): TGCAGTGCGCCAGACAGGGTGCAAGAGACCCAGTACTTC. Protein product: CSAPDRVQETQYF.